This T cell receptor (beta chain) was identified in a study of blood T cell repertoires in COVID-19. Study-wide background: COVID-19 samples collected from the United States, Italy and Spain covered acute and convalescent phases. PBMCs, B-cell-depleted T cells, or T cells provided the cDNA or gDNA that made up the material.

The CDR3 contains 11 residues. Germline V gene lookup returns CDR1 SNHLY and CDR2 FYNNEI. The V and J ends lost 8 bases and 0 bases respectively, with 4 bases between them. Original processing methods: Scientists estimated how many nucleated cells there were by amplifying reference gene primers. The protocol was immunoSEQ multiplex PCR, while the TCRdb copy is restricted to in-frame clones and leaves out a portion. V, J and clone size reflect that table, while D and trimming were determined from the DNA. The sample holds about 65,000 clones; 90% to 95% are singletons and the top ten take approximately 2.9%.

The chain links TRBV2 to TRBJ1-1, with no clear D. Specimen: peripheral blood. This TCR derives from a man in his sixties or seventies with active COVID-19. The CDR3 region has the DNA TGTGCCAGCTACATGAACACTGAAGCTTTCTTT. Its protein product is CASYMNTEAFF. Full variable domain (outside the CDR3, taken from reference TRBV2 and TRBJ1-1): EPEVTQTPSHQVTQMGQEVILRCVPISNHLYFYWYRQILGQKVEFLVSFYNNEISEKSEIFDDQFSVERPDGSNFTLKIRSTKLEDSAMYFCASYMNTEAFFGQGTRLTVV.